The source of this T cell receptor beta chain is a study of blood T cell repertoires in COVID-19. Measured with immunoSEQ multiplex PCR; TCRdb has only the in-frame clones, and not every one. The sample carries several thousand clones, roughly nine tenths recorded once. This clone was counted between two and nine times. After removal of 3 bases from V and 6 bases from J, the junction contained 6 bases not matched to a gene. This CDR3 region has 15 residues. The germline V gene has CDR1 LNHDA and CDR2 SQIVND (reference sequence). Sequenced sample: peripheral blood. V is TRBV19 and J is TRBJ2-1, with 9 bases aligning to TRBD2. This receptor was obtained from a human donor in a cohort sampled during active COVID-19. The CDR3 here is CASSMGRGGSNEQFF. CDR3 nucleotides: TGTGCCAGTAGTATGGGGCGGGGGGGCTCCAATGAGCAGTTCTTC.